These 26 T cell receptor beta chains were all obtained from the same sample, sequenced in a study of sequential checkpoint blockade in melanoma. As to treatment: randomized to nivolumab then ipilimumab (arm A) or the reverse (arm B). Generated by immunoSEQ multiplex PCR, the TCRdb table keeps only in-frame clones and is missing some. The data contain about 20,000 clones, over 75% of them seen just once; the ten biggest clones take up around 30%. This material consisted of CD8+ T cells sorted from blood (inferred from file names), taken from a patient given nivolumab and ipilimumab in sequence. All receptors derive from a human donor with melanoma.

The table lists this clone with a few counts. This chain links TRBV7-9 with TRBJ1-1; D is unclear. Trimming shortened V by 6 bases and J by 6 bases, and 11 bases separated the two germline ends. The V gene's germline CDR1 is SEHNR and CDR2 FQNEAQ (reference sequence). The CDR3 is 12 residues long. The CDR3 region has the DNA TGTGCCAGCAGAGAATCCGGTGCTGAAGCTTTCTTT. It specifies CASRESGAEAFF. Using reference TRBV7-9 and TRBJ1-1 for the parts outside the CDR3, the full variable domain is DTGVSQNPRHKITKRGQNVTFRCDPISEHNRLYWYRQTLGQGPEFLTYFQNEAQLEKSRLLSDRFSAERPKGSFSTLEIQRTEQGDSAMYLCASRESGAEAFFGQGTRLTVV.

This chain links TRBV28 with TRBJ2-7; maybe TRBD1 (6 bases). The CDR3 runs to 16 residues. V lost 6 bases and J lost 4, with 22 bases in between. Germline CDR1 MDHEN, CDR2 SYDVKM. Written as DNA, the CDR3 is TGTGCCAGCAGAATATCGGGACAAGGGGACGGGTACGAGCAGTACTTC. It yields the protein CASRISGQGDGYEQYF. Supplemented by reference TRBV28 and TRBJ2-7, the full variable domain reads DVKVTQSSRYLVKRTGEKVFLECVQDMDHENMFWYRQDPGLGLRLIYFSYDVKMKEKGDIPEGYSVSREKKERFSLILESASTNQTSMYLCASRISGQGDGYEQYFGPGTRLTVT.

The chain combines TRBV5-1 with TRBJ2-7; D is unclear. Trimming took off 0 bases at V and 5 bases at J, with 9 bases between the two ends. From germline, CDR1 is SGHRS and CDR2 YFSETQ. The CDR3 length is 13 residues. CDR3 DNA sequence: TGCGCCAGCAGCTTGGCAAAGCCTGACGAGCAGTACTTC. This sequence encodes CASSLAKPDEQYF.

This chain uses TRBV4-3 with TRBJ2-2, with 10 bases fitting TRBD2. Losses at the gene ends were 4 bases for V and 5 bases for J; bases not matched to a gene: 1. Germline lookup yields CDR1 LGHNA and CDR2 YSLEER. CDR3 length: 14 amino acids. The CDR3 DNA sequence: TGCGCCAGCAGCCTAGCGGGAGGTACCGGGGAGCTGTTTTTT. Residues: CASSLAGGTGELFF.

The chain joins TRBV5-4 to TRBJ2-3; perhaps TRBD1 as D (8 bases). There are 16 residues in the CDR3. Germline CDR1 reads SGHNT; CDR2 reads YYREEE (reference sequence). Trimming removed 4 bases from V and 6 bases from J, with 21 bases in between. The CDR3 DNA sequence: TGTGCCAGCAGCACCCGACAGGGGACTAAATTGGATACGCAGTATTTT. Translation: CASSTRQGTKLDTQYF.

This clone was detected only a few times. The rearrangement links TRBV6-6 to TRBJ2-1; no reliable D call. V was clipped by 5 bases and J by 0 bases, with 11 bases between them. This CDR3 spans 15 amino acids. CDR1 MNHNY and CDR2 SVGAGI come from the germline V gene (reference sequence). DNA for the CDR3: TGTGCCAGCAGTGCCCTTGGTAGCTCCTACAATGAGCAGTTCTTC. This codes for CASSALGSSYNEQFF.

V and J are TRBV6-6 and TRBJ2-7; the match to TRBD1 covers 7 bases. The CDR3 runs 14 residues. Germline CDR1 is MNHNY and CDR2 is SVGAGI (reference sequence). V dropped 2 bases and J dropped 5; count of bases not matched to a gene: 6. The CDR3 DNA reads TGTGCCAGCAGTTACGAGACAGGGTTAAACGAGCAGTACTTC. Its translation is CASSYETGLNEQYF.

CDR3 in amino acids: CASSIQGDTGELFF. In nucleotides, the CDR3 is TGTGCCAGTAGTATACAGGGGGACACCGGGGAGCTGTTTTTT. This chain uses TRBV19 with TRBJ2-2; 7 nucleotides line up with TRBD1. The J segment lost 3 bases and the V segment lost 2 bases, leaving 0 bases of the junction unmatched. The CDR3 is 14 residues long. The germline V gene has CDR1 LNHDA and CDR2 SQIVND (reference sequence).

The chain employs TRBV6-5 and TRBJ2-5; D ambiguous. The J call is in doubt because the DNA end fits TRBJ2-7 better. CDR1 is MNHEY, CDR2 SVGAGI, per germline. This CDR3 contains 12 residues. In DNA form, the CDR3 reads TGTGCCAGCAGTTTAACGAGGAACGAGCAGTACTTC. Its translation is CASSLTRNEQYF.

The J gene is TRBJ2-1, the V gene TRBV28; a possible D gene is TRBD1 (6 bases). Germline CDR1 reads MDHEN; CDR2 reads SYDVKM. The CDR3 is 14 amino acids. Deletions cut 3 bases from V and 7 bases from J, with 13 bases between. Here the CDR3 DNA reads TGTGCCAGCAGTTTTGAATGGCAGGGGAATGAGCAGTTCTTC. It encodes CASSFEWQGNEQFF.

This chain joins TRBV14 and TRBJ2-2; D is possibly TRBD1 (6 bases). Trimming cost V 0 bases and J 7 bases, with 12 bases left between them. CDR1 is SGHDN and CDR2 is FVKESK in the germline V gene. The CDR3 has 15 amino acids. CDR3 sequence reads: CASSQEQGYVGELFF. The DNA of the CDR3 is TGTGCCAGCAGCCAAGAACAGGGTTATGTCGGGGAGCTGTTTTTT.

This rearrangement joins TRBV6-5 to TRBJ1-2; a weak D match, TRBD1 (6 bases). The germline gives CDR1 MNHEY, CDR2 SVGAGI. V lost 0 bases to trimming and J lost 4 bases, with 15 bases between them. This CDR3 comprises 16 residues. The CDR3 is CASSYSSWGRSYGYTF. DNA of the CDR3: TGTGCCAGCAGTTACTCGAGCTGGGGGCGTAGCTATGGCTACACCTTC.

This clone was counted once. The CDR3 DNA reads TGCGCCAGCAGTCCTAGCGGGAAGTATGAGCAGTTCTTC. Translated, it gives CASSPSGKYEQFF. V is TRBV10-2 and J is TRBJ2-1; 9 bases are a match to TRBD2. Unmatched junction bases numbered 4, after V lost 5 bases and J lost 8 bases. Germline values: CDR1 WSHSY, CDR2 SAAADI. The CDR3 spans 13 residues.

This sequence joins TRBV4-3 and TRBJ2-3, with a tentative D call TRBD1 (5 bases). Trimming took 1 base from V and 1 from J, leaving 15 bases between them. The CDR3 consists of 17 residues. Germline loops: CDR1 LGHNA, CDR2 YSLEER. CDR3 region: CASSQGALGQGTDTQYF. CDR3 nucleotide sequence: TGCGCCAGCAGCCAAGGGGCGTTGGGGCAGGGCACAGATACGCAGTATTTT.

The rearrangement uses TRBV11-2 and TRBJ2-7, with 11 bases fitting TRBD1. CDR1 is SGHAT and CDR2 is FQNNGV in the germline V gene. Trimming cost V 3 bases and J 5 bases; bases outside gene matches: 9. The CDR3 length is 16 residues. The CDR3 nucleotides read TGTGCCAGCAGCTTCGCCGGACAGGGGGCATTCGACGAGCAGTACTTC. It translates to CASSFAGQGAFDEQYF.

The chain employs TRBV10-3 and TRBJ2-1, with 9 bases identical to TRBD2. From germline, CDR1 is ENHRY and CDR2 SYGVKD. The CDR3 runs 15 residues. V shed 3 bases, J shed 3 bases, and the junction held 3 bases outside the gene matches. CDR3 coding DNA: TGTGCCATCAGTGACCCTAGCGGGATCTACAATGAGCAGTTCTTC. Its translation: CAISDPSGIYNEQFF.

This clone has only a few counts. This rearrangement joins TRBV14 to TRBJ2-1, with D hard to call. Germline CDR1 is SGHDN and CDR2 is FVKESK. The CDR3 contains 13 residues. Between the trimmed V and J ends, which lost 0 bases and 12 bases, there was a span of 12 bases. In DNA, the CDR3 is TGTGCCAGCAGCCAAGAGTATATAGCCGCGCAGTTCTTC. Its protein is CASSQEYIAAQFF. The variable domain in full, with the rest retrieved from reference TRBV14 and TRBJ2-1, is EAGVTQFPSHSVIEKGQTVTLRCDPISGHDNLYWYRRVMGKEIKFLLHFVKESKQDESGMPNNRFLAERTGGTYSTLKVQPAELEDSGVYFCASSQEYIAAQFFGPGTRLTVL.

The V call is TRBV5-6, the J call TRBJ1-2; 7 bases agree with TRBD1. The CDR3 is 15 residues long. Losses at the gene ends were 1 base for V and 4 bases for J; bases not matched to a gene: 7. The germline CDR1 and CDR2 sequences are SGHDT and YYEEEE. The CDR3 bases are TGTGCCAGCAGCTTGATTACCGGGACAGTCTATGGCTACACCTTC. Translating gives CASSLITGTVYGYTF.

The gene calls are TRBV28 and TRBJ1-1; D is unclear. This CDR3 region has 13 residues. Trimming removed 3 bases from V and 6 bases from J, with 11 bases in between. CDR1 is MDHEN and CDR2 is SYDVKM in the germline V gene. In nucleotides, the CDR3 is TGTGCCAGCAGTTTGGTCGCGTCGGCTGAAGCTTTCTTT. The encoded protein is CASSLVASAEAFF.

The J gene is TRBJ2-7, the V gene TRBV6-5, with D perhaps matching TRBD2 (6 bases). The V end lost 6 bases, the J end lost 2 bases, and 14 bases lay between the germline ends. CDR1 MNHEY and CDR2 SVGAGI come from the germline V gene. There are 14 residues in the CDR3. The CDR3 region is CASRTGTEAYEQYF. The CDR3 bases are TGTGCCAGCAGAACCGGGACTGAAGCCTACGAGCAGTACTTC.

The rearrangement joins TRBV4-1 to TRBJ2-1; D gene ambiguous. With 0 bases removed from V and 10 bases from J, the gap between germline ends came to 7 bases. The CDR3 has 12 residues. The germline V gene has CDR1 MGHRA and CDR2 YSYEKL. CDR3 loop: CASSQERHEQFF. The CDR3, as DNA: TGCGCCAGCAGCCAAGAAAGACACGAGCAGTTCTTC.

J is TRBJ2-5 and V is TRBV29-1; 8 nucleotides align to TRBD1. The J call could be wrong; TRBJ2-7 is a better fit for the DNA end. The CDR3 is made up of 16 amino acids. Per germline, CDR1 SQVTM and CDR2 ANQGSEA. CDR3 in amino acids: CSPRGFTQGAVDEQYF. DNA of the CDR3: TGCAGCCCTAGGGGCTTTACGCAGGGGGCAGTCGACGAGCAGTACTTC.

V and J are TRBV4-1 and TRBJ1-6; D is undetermined. Trimming took 1 base from V and 6 from J, leaving 4 bases between them. CDR1 is MGHRA, CDR2 YSYEKL, per germline. The CDR3 totals 13 residues. The CDR3 loop is CASSQALNSPLHF. The CDR3 region has the DNA TGCGCCAGCAGCCAAGCCCTTAATTCACCCCTCCACTTT.

The chain uses TRBV5-1 and TRBJ2-7, with TRBD1 matching over 8 bases. The ends lost 3 bases at V and 2 bases at J; junction bases unmatched: 7. This CDR3 has 15 residues. The germline V gene has CDR1 SGHRS and CDR2 YFSETQ. CDR3 nucleotide sequence: TGCGCCAGCAGCTCCCGGGACAGGACAACCTACGAGCAGTACTTC. This gives the protein CASSSRDRTTYEQYF.

V is TRBV5-1 and J is TRBJ2-7, with a tentative D call TRBD2 (6 bases). Germline V gene sequence: CDR1 SGHRS, CDR2 YFSETQ. CDR3 length: 14 residues. Trimming removed 3 bases at V and 5 bases at J, with 15 bases between. The CDR3 sequence is CASSSAGTSNEQYF. CDR3 nucleotide sequence: TGCGCCAGCAGCTCAGCCGGGACTTCGAACGAGCAGTACTTC.

The rearrangement links TRBV28 to TRBJ1-4, with D tentatively TRBD1 (6 bases). The CDR3 runs to 13 residues. Per germline, CDR1 MDHEN and CDR2 SYDVKM. Trimming cost V 5 bases and J 8 bases, with 12 bases left between them. The CDR3 bases are TGTGCCAGCAGTGCGACAGGTGTCGAAAAACTGTTTTTT. Translated, it gives CASSATGVEKLFF.